The present TCR beta chain was sequenced within a study of shared clonotypes between healthy human individuals. The study's findings and limits: Between a handful of donors, naive CD4 clonotypes were shared at a level of approximately 5%.

Germline assignment: CDR1 ENHRY and CDR2 SYGVKD. J gave up 9 bases and V 4 bases, and 18 bases lay outside the gene matches. The CDR3 is 17 residues long. Sequenced by immunoSEQ multiplex PCR; TCRdb stores in-frame clones only, minus some. The data contain 2 million to 2.5 million clones, approximately 94% of them singletons. This clone appeared a single time. Its antigen remains unknown. Source material: naive CD4+ T cells sorted from blood. This sample's subset: CD45RA+ positively selected. The sequence came from a man aged 18 to 29 in good health. This chain uses TRBV10-3 with TRBJ2-7; 10 nucleotides align to TRBD2. The DNA for the CDR3 is TGTGCCATCAGTGTGGGGCTAGCGGGAGCCACCCACTCAGGGCAGTACTTC. It encodes CAISVGLAGATHSGQYF.